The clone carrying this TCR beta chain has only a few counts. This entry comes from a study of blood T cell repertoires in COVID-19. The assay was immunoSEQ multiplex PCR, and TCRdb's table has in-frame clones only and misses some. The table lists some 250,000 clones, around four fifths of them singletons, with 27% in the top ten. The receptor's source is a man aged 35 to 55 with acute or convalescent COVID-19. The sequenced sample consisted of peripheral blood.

Here the CDR3 reads CASSLTGNNSPLHF. CDR3 DNA: TGTGCCAGCAGCTTAACAGGGAATAATTCACCCCTCCACTTT. The chain uses TRBV11-2 and TRBJ1-6; D possibly corresponds to TRBD1 (6 bases). V was trimmed by 2 bases and J by 5 bases, leaving 7 bases between them. The CDR3 runs 14 residues. Germline values: CDR1 SGHAT, CDR2 FQNNGV.